These 14 T cell receptor beta chains came from one sample sequenced in a study of shared clonotypes between healthy human individuals. Assay: immunoSEQ multiplex PCR; the TCRdb copy retains only in-frame clones and omits some. The sample holds approximately 710,000 clones, about nine tenths seen once. Material: memory CD8+ T cells from PBMCs. Subset indicated: CD45RO+ cells pooled with CCR7-negative TemRA cells. All receptors come from a man aged 18 to 29 in good health. Some clones in this sample may be carry-over from other donors' samples.

The rearrangement joins TRBV15 to TRBJ1-3; maybe TRBD1 (6 bases). Trimming left V 6 bases short and J 8 bases short, with 14 bases between. Germline CDR1 reads LNHNV; CDR2 reads YYDKDF (reference sequence). The CDR3 has 13 amino acids. The CDR3 sequence: CATRAGGEDTIYF. The DNA for the CDR3 is TGTGCCACCAGAGCCGGGGGCGAAGACACCATATATTTT.

Worth noting for this clone: Other DNA sequences of this sample code for an identical CDR3. The chain combines TRBV6-5 with TRBJ2-7; D is possibly TRBD1 or TRBD2 (5 bases each). CDR1 and CDR2 (germline): MNHEY, SVGAGI. There are 13 residues in the CDR3. Trimming cost V 0 bases and J 2 bases, with 5 bases left between them. This chain's CDR3 is CASSYSGPYEQYF. The CDR3 DNA sequence: TGTGCCAGCAGTTACTCGGGACCCTACGAGCAGTACTTC.

This clone was observed a handful of times. This sequence joins TRBV19 and TRBJ2-5; D tentatively fits TRBD1 or TRBD2 (5 bases each). Germline assignment: CDR1 LNHDA and CDR2 SQIVND (reference sequence). The CDR3 is 15 residues long. V was trimmed by 5 bases and J by 2 bases, leaving 15 bases between them. The CDR3 DNA follows: TGTGCCAGTAGTCCCCGGGACGCAACACAAGAGACCCAGTACTTC. This codes for CASSPRDATQETQYF.

V and J are TRBV6-1 and TRBJ2-1; 9 bases agree with TRBD1. This CDR3 is 15 amino acids long. Trimming removed 6 bases from V and 6 bases from J; junction bases left unmatched: 9. CDR1 is MNHNS and CDR2 is SASEGT in the germline V gene. CDR3 coding DNA: TGTGCCAGCAGGGGCCGGGACAGGGTTTCCAATGAGCAGTTCTTC. Residues: CASRGRDRVSNEQFF.

The chain uses TRBV6-1 and TRBJ2-7; 8 positions match TRBD1. The ends lost 4 bases at V and 1 base at J; junction bases unmatched: 3. The germline CDR1 and CDR2 sequences are MNHNS and SASEGT. CDR3 length: 14 residues. CDR3: CASSADRGSYEQYF. Here the CDR3 DNA reads TGTGCCAGCAGTGCTGACAGGGGATCCTACGAGCAGTACTTC.

The chain is built from TRBV7-3 and TRBJ2-5; 8 bases are a match to TRBD2. CDR3 length equals 17 residues. Germline CDR1 and CDR2: SGHTA and FQGTGA. V gave up 4 bases and J gave up 5 bases; unmatched junction bases: 15. CDR3 amino acids: CASSSLSGGEKRETQYF. The CDR3 DNA sequence: TGTGCCAGCAGCTCCCTTTCGGGAGGGGAGAAAAGGGAGACCCAGTACTTC.

V and J are TRBV10-2 and TRBJ2-3, with 9 bases identical to TRBD2. J gave up 1 base and V 10 bases, and 3 bases lay outside the gene matches. From germline, CDR1 is WSHSY and CDR2 SAAADI. This CDR3 is 13 amino acids long. The CDR3 protein is CAIRLAGTDTQYF. The CDR3 bases are TGCGCCATCAGACTAGCGGGCACAGATACGCAGTATTTT.

The V gene is TRBV27, the J gene TRBJ1-3; 8 nucleotides match TRBD1. This CDR3 region has 15 residues. Germline V gives CDR1 MNHEY, CDR2 SMNVEV (reference sequence). J gave up 4 bases and V 5 bases, and 7 bases lay outside the gene matches. The CDR3 loop reads CASSGNTGGGNTIYF. Here the CDR3 DNA reads TGTGCCAGCAGTGGCAACACAGGGGGGGGAAACACCATATATTTT.

The V call is TRBV5-1, the J call TRBJ2-7; D is unresolved. Germline V gives CDR1 SGHRS, CDR2 YFSETQ. This CDR3 is 13 amino acids long. Trimming shortened V by 1 base and J by 3 bases, and 8 bases separated the two germline ends. The CDR3 protein is CASSLNYRYEQYF. The CDR3 DNA sequence: TGCGCCAGCAGCTTGAACTACCGCTACGAGCAGTACTTC.

The chain employs TRBV2 and TRBJ2-1; 10 bases are shared with TRBD2. Looked up from germline, CDR1 is SNHLY and CDR2 is FYNNEI. Trimming cost V 10 bases and J 0 bases; bases outside gene matches: 9. The CDR3 runs 16 residues. This CDR3 reads CATDLGTSDSYNEQFF. The CDR3 bases are TGTGCCACCGACCTTGGGACTAGCGACTCCTACAATGAGCAGTTCTTC.

The chain has TRBV27 and TRBJ2-1; TRBD2 matches at 10 bases. The V gene's germline CDR1 is MNHEY and CDR2 SMNVEV (reference sequence). Trimming cost V 10 bases and J 4 bases; bases outside gene matches: 7. The CDR3 loop spans 14 amino acids. DNA of the CDR3: TGTGCCACAAGTGGACTAGCGGATTACAATGAGCAGTTCTTC. Translation gives CATSGLADYNEQFF.

This clone has only one observation. This rearrangement joins TRBV28 to TRBJ2-7; D gene uncertain. This CDR3 has 16 amino acids. With 3 bases removed from V and 4 bases from J, the gap between germline ends came to 19 bases. Germline V gene lookup returns CDR1 MDHEN and CDR2 SYDVKM. CDR3 DNA: TGTGCCAGCAGTTTTAGTAAGGCGGAAAGACTGTACGAGCAGTACTTC. Amino acid sequence: CASSFSKAERLYEQYF.

As for this clone: Other nucleotide sequences in the sample specify the same CDR3. This sequence joins TRBV27 and TRBJ2-1; 10 bases are shared with TRBD2. CDR1 and CDR2 from the germline V gene are MNHEY and SMNVEV (reference sequence). V shed 5 bases and J 0 bases; nucleotides not matched to a gene: 1. CDR3 length equals 15 residues. This chain's CDR3 is CASSPSGSSYNEQFF. The CDR3 DNA reads TGTGCCAGCAGTCCTAGCGGGAGCTCCTACAATGAGCAGTTCTTC.

V is TRBV9 and J is TRBJ2-1; D is undetermined. The CDR3 sequence is 14 residues long. Between the trimmed V and J ends, which lost 0 bases and 4 bases, there was a span of 8 bases. Germline assignment: CDR1 SGDLS and CDR2 YYNGEE. Here the CDR3 reads CASSVGYLYNEQFF. The CDR3 DNA sequence: TGTGCCAGCAGCGTAGGTTACCTGTACAATGAGCAGTTCTTC.